Included here is one T cell receptor beta chain sequence, with context. V shed 3 bases and J shed 0 bases, with 19 bases lying between them. The CDR3 spans 18 residues. Germline-derived CDR1 and CDR2 are LNHDA and SQIVND (reference sequence). Assay used: immunoSEQ multiplex PCR; TCRdb lists only in-frame clones, some missing. The table shows some 250,000 clones, with 90% occurring only once. This sample stems from a study of cytomegalovirus exposure and HLA in healthy donors. What was sequenced was PBMCs. This clonotype originated in a woman aged 18-29 years in good health and CMV-seronegative. The chain carries TRBV19 and TRBJ2-3, with TRBD1 as a possible D gene (6 bases). The CDR3 DNA reads TGTGCCAGTAGTATCTCCTCTTCGGGGACAACTAGCACAGATACGCAGTATTTT. This gives the protein CASSISSSGTTSTDTQYF.